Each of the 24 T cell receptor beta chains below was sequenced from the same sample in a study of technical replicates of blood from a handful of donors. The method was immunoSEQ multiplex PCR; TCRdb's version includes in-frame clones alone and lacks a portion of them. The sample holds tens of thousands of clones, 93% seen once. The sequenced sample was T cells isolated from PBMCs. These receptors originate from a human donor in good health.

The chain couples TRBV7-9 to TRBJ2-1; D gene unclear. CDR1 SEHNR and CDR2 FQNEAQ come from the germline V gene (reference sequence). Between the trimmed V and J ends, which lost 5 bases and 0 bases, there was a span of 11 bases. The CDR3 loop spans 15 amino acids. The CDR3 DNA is TGTGCCAGCAGCCCGTACGACATCTCCTACAATGAGCAGTTCTTC. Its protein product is CASSPYDISYNEQFF.

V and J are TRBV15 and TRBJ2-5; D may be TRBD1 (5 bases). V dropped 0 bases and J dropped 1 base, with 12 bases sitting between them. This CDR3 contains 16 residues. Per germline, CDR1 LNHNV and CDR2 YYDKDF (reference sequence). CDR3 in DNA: TGTGCCACCAGCAGAGAGCGCAGGGTAGCCCAAGAGACCCAGTACTTC. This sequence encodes CATSRERRVAQETQYF.

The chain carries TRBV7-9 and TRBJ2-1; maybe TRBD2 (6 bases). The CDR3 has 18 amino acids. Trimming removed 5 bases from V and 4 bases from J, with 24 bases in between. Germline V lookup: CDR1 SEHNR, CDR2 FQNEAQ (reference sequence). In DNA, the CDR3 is TGTGCCAGCAGCCATCCTTCGCGGGGCGTCCAACGATACAATGAGCAGTTCTTC. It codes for CASSHPSRGVQRYNEQFF.

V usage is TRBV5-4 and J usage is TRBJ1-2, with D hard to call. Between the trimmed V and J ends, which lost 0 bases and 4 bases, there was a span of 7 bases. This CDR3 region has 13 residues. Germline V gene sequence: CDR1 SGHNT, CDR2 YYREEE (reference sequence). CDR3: CASSLGEPYGYTF. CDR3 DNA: TGTGCCAGCAGCTTGGGGGAGCCCTATGGCTACACCTTC.

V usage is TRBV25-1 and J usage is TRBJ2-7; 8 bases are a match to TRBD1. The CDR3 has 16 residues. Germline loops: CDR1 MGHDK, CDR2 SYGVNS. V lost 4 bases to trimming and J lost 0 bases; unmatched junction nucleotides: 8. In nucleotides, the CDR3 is TGTGCCAGCAGTGTTGACCGGGACAGGAGCTCCTACGAGCAGTACTTC. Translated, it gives CASSVDRDRSSYEQYF.

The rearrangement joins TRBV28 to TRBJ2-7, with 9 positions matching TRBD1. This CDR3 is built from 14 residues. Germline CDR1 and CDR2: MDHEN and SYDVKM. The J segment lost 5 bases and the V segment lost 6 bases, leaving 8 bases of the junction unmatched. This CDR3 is CASSPYRDRDEQYF. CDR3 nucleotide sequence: TGTGCCAGCAGCCCTTATCGGGACAGGGACGAGCAGTACTTC.

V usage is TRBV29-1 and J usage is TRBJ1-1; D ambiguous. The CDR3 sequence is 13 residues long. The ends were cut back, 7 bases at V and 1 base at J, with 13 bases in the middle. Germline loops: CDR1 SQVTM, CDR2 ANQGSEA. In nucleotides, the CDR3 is TGCAGCGGGTTCCATCGGGGGAACACTGAAGCTTTCTTT. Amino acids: CSGFHRGNTEAFF.

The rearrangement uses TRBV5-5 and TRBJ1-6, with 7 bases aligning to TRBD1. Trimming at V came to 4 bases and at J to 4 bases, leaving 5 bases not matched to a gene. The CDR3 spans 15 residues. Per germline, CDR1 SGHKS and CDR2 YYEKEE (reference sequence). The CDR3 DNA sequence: TGTGCCAGCAGCACGACAGGGTGGTATAATTCACCCCTCCACTTT. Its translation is CASSTTGWYNSPLHF.

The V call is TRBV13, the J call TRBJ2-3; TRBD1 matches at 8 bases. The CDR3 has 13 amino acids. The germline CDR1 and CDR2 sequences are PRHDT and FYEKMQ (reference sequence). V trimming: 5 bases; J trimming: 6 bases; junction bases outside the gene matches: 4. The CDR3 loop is CASSGQGADTQYF. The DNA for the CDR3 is TGTGCCAGCAGCGGGCAGGGGGCTGATACGCAGTATTTT.

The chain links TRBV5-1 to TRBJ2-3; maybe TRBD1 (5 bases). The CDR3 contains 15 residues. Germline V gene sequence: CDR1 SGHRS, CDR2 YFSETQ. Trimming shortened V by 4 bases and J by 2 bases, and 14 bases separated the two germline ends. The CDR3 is CASSHEGALTDTQYF. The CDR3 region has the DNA TGCGCCAGCAGCCACGAAGGGGCCCTCACAGATACGCAGTATTTT.

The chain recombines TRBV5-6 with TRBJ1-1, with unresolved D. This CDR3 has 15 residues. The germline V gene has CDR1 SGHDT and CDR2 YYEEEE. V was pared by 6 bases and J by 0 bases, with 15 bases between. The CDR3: CASTFYRFMNTEAFF. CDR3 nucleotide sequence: TGTGCCAGCACCTTCTACAGATTTATGAACACTGAAGCTTTCTTT.

The CDR3 is CASSPWGQGGRDTEAFF. In nucleotides, the CDR3 is TGTGCCAGCAGCCCATGGGGTCAGGGTGGTAGGGACACTGAAGCTTTCTTT. The rearrangement uses TRBV7-9 and TRBJ1-1; tentative D call: TRBD1 (5 bases). The V end lost 5 bases, the J end lost 3 bases, and 22 bases lay between the germline ends. From germline, CDR1 is SEHNR and CDR2 FQNEAQ (reference sequence). The CDR3 consists of 17 residues.

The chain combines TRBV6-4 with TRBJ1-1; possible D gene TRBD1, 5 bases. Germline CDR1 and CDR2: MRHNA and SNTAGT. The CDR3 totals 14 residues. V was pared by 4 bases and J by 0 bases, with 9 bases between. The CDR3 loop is CASSGQGLNTEAFF. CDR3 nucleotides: TGTGCCAGCAGTGGGCAGGGCCTGAACACTGAAGCTTTCTTT.

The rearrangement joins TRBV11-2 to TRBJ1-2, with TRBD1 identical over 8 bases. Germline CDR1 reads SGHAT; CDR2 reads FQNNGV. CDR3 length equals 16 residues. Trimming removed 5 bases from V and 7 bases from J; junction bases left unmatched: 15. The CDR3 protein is CASSAIDTTGDRGYTF. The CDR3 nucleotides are TGTGCCAGCAGCGCAATAGACACGACAGGGGACCGTGGCTACACCTTC.

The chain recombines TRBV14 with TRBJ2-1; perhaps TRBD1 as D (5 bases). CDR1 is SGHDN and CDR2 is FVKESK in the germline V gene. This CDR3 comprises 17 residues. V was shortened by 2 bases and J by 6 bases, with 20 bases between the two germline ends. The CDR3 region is CASSQTLTRPDINEQFF. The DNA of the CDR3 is TGTGCCAGCAGCCAAACCCTAACCCGTCCGGACATCAATGAGCAGTTCTTC.

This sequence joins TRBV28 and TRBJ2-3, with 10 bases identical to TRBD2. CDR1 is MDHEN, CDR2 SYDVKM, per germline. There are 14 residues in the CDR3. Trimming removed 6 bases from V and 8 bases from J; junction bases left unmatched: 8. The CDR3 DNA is TGTGCCAGCAGCAGACTAGCGGGCCCCGGTACGCAGTATTTT. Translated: CASSRLAGPGTQYF.

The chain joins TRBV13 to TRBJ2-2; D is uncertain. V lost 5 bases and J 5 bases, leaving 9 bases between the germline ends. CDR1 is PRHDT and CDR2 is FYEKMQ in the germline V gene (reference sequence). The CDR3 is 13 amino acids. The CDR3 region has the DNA TGTGCCAGCAGCCCTACAGAAACCGGGGAGCTGTTTTTT. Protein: CASSPTETGELFF.

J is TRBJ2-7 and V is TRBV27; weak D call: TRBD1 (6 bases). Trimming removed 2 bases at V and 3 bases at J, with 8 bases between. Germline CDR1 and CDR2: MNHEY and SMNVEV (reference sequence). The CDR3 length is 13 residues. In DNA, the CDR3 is TGTGCCAGCAGTTTAACAGGGATCTACGAGCAGTACTTC. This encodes CASSLTGIYEQYF.

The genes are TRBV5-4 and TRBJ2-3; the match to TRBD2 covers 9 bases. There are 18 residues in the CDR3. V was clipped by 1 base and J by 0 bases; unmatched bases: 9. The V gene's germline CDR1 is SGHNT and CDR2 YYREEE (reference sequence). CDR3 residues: CASSLRRGGGASTDTQYF. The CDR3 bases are TGTGCCAGCAGCTTGCGGCGGGGGGGCGGCGCTAGCACAGATACGCAGTATTTT.

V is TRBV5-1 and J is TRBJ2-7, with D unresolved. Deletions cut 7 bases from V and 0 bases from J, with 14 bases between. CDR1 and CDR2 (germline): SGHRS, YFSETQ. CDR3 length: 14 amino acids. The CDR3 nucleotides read TGCGCCAGCCGAGTGACTGGCCTCTCCTACGAGCAGTACTTC. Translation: CASRVTGLSYEQYF.

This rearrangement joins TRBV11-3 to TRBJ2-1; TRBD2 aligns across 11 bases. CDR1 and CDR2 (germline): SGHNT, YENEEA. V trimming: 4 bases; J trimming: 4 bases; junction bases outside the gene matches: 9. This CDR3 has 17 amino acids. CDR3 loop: CASSSRYGTSGYNEQFF. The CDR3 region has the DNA TGTGCCAGCAGCTCCCGTTACGGGACTAGCGGATACAATGAGCAGTTCTTC.

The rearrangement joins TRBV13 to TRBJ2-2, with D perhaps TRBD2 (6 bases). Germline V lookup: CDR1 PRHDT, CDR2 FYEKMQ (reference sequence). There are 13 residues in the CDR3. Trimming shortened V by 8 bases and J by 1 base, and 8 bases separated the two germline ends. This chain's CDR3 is CASAGGNTGELFF. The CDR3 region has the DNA TGTGCCAGCGCCGGGGGGAACACCGGGGAGCTGTTTTTT.

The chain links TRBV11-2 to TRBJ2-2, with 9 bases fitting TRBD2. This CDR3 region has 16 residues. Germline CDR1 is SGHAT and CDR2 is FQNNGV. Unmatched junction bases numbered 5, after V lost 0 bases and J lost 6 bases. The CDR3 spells CASSLERGRAAGELFF. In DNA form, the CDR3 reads TGTGCCAGCAGCTTAGAACGCGGGAGGGCCGCCGGGGAGCTGTTTTTT.

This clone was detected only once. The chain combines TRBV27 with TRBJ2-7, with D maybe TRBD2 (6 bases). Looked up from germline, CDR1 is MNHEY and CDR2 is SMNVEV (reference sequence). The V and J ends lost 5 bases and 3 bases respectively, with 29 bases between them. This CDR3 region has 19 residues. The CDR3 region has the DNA TGTGCCAGCAGTCCATTGGGGAGCATCACTAGCCGGATAAGCTACGAGCAGTACTTC. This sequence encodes CASSPLGSITSRISYEQYF.